This TCR beta chain was sequenced in a study of cytomegalovirus exposure and HLA in healthy donors. The CDR3 contains 16 residues. Trimming removed 2 bases from V and 7 bases from J; junction bases left unmatched: 13. Germline V gene lookup returns CDR1 MNHNS and CDR2 SASEGT. General study points: The authors enumerated 164 TCR beta chains as linked to cytomegalovirus. Clonal expansion was found to be greater in HLA-associated TCR beta chains than in equally common others in a later analysis.

As for this clone: Its specificity is unknown.

The PCR employed 60 Vbeta primers together with 13 Jbeta primers. Measured with immunoSEQ multiplex PCR; TCRdb has only the in-frame clones, and not every one. Of 250,000 or so clones listed, roughly four fifths are singletons. Source material: PBMCs. The V call is TRBV6-1, the J call TRBJ1-2; the match to TRBD1 covers 7 bases. The sequence was obtained from a woman aged 60-70 years in good health and CMV-seropositive. CDR3 in amino acids: CASSELGTELMRGYTF. Written as DNA, the CDR3 is TGTGCCAGCAGTGAATTAGGGACAGAGCTGATGCGTGGCTACACCTTC.